The sequence of this T cell receptor (beta chain) was determined in a study of CD8+CD57+ T cells in acquired aplastic anemia. Only patients with CD8+CD57+ cell expansion on flow cytometry were chosen for sequencing. The TCR beta profiling, which covered VDJ combination and CDR3 sequence, was carried out using genomic DNA as the template. TCRdb redid the calling of the reads with MiXCR, one entry per CDR3 protein. Here the sample spans 260,000 or so distinct CDR3 sequences, 65% to 90% being singletons. V gave up 6 bases and J gave up 2 bases; unmatched junction bases: 1. From germline, CDR1 is MNHEY and CDR2 SVGAGI. The CDR3 extends over 13 amino acids.

This receptor was taken from a human donor with aplastic anemia. The rearrangement uses TRBV6-5 and TRBJ1-1; TRBD1 agrees at 9 bases. The sample comprised sorted CD4+, CD8+, or CD8+CD57+ T cells (not recorded which) from PBMCs. The DNA for the CDR3 is TGTGCCAGCAGGACAGGGGGAAACACTGAAGCTTTCTTT. Protein: CASRTGGNTEAFF.